This is a list of T cell receptor beta chains from one sample in a study of T cell repertoires in cytomegalovirus infection. TCRdb recomputed calls from the reads with MiXCR, one row per CDR3 protein. The data show roughly 110,000 distinct CDR3 sequences, with around 31% seen just once and about 40% held by the top ten. No antigens are known for them. Sequenced here: CD8+ T cells from cultured PBMCs, sampled from culture after CMV antigen stimulation. These receptor sequences come from a human donor in good health (CMV status not recorded). Some clones in this sample may be carry-over from other donors' samples. CDR3s include the opening cysteine and the closing phenylalanine or tryptophan. A D gene is named only where the DNA matches it firmly. Clone size is stated in some rows and not others, as once, few, many or a class when expanded.

CDR3 DNA: TGTGCCAGCAGTGAAAGTCCCAGGGCAGGCTATGGCTACACCTTC; CDR3 protein: CASSESPRAGYGYTF; clone size: NA; V gene: TRBV2; J gene: TRBJ1-2; CDR3 length: 15; D gene: NA
CDR3 DNA: TGTGCCAGCAGCTTAACAGGTGAAACGGCCTACGAGCAGTACTTC; CDR3 protein: CASSLTGETAYEQYF; clone size: few; V gene: TRBV7-2; J gene: TRBJ2-7; CDR3 length: 15; D gene: NA
CDR3 DNA: TGTGCCAGCAGCTTACGGACTAGCGGGGTTATTGAGCAGTTCTTC; CDR3 protein: CASSLRTSGVIEQFF; clone size: NA; V gene: TRBV7-4; J gene: TRBJ2-1; CDR3 length: 15; D gene: TRBD2
CDR3 DNA: TGTGCCAGCAGCTCCAAGACTAGAGGGGACACAGATACGCAGTATTTT; CDR3 protein: CASSSKTRGDTDTQYF; clone size: many; V gene: TRBV7-9; J gene: TRBJ2-3; CDR3 length: 16; D gene: NA
CDR3 DNA: TGCAGCGCCGGGGTGGGTGATAATTCACCCCTCCACTTT; CDR3 protein: CSAGVGDNSPLHF; clone size: NA; V gene: TRBV29-1; J gene: TRBJ1-6; CDR3 length: 13; D gene: NA
CDR3 DNA: TGTGCCAGTAAGTCCGGCTACACCTTC; CDR3 protein: CASKSGYTF; clone size: NA; V gene: TRBV6-4; J gene: TRBJ1-2; CDR3 length: 9; D gene: NA
CDR3 DNA: TGTGCCACCCTAACAGGGGGCGATGGCTACACCTTC; CDR3 protein: CATLTGGDGYTF; clone size: NA; V gene: TRBV19; J gene: TRBJ1-2; CDR3 length: 12; D gene: TRBD1
CDR3 DNA: TGTGCCAGCAGTTACGGTCAGGCTAGCACAGATACGCAGTATTTT; CDR3 protein: CASSYGQASTDTQYF; clone size: NA; V gene: TRBV6-5; J gene: TRBJ2-3; CDR3 length: 15; D gene: NA
CDR3 DNA: TGTGCCAGCAGTGGTTCTACAGGTAGCAATCAGCCCCAGCATTTT; CDR3 protein: CASSGSTGSNQPQHF; clone size: NA; V gene: TRBV6-1; J gene: TRBJ1-5; CDR3 length: 15; D gene: NA
CDR3 DNA: TGTGCCAGTAGTACTGTAAGGCTGGGGAAAGAGACCCAGTACTTC; CDR3 protein: CASSTVRLGKETQYF; clone size: NA; V gene: TRBV19; J gene: TRBJ2-5; CDR3 length: 15; D gene: NA
CDR3 DNA: TGTGCCAGCAGCTTAAGTGGACCGCTCCTCAATTCACCCCTCCACTTT; CDR3 protein: CASSLSGPLLNSPLHF; clone size: NA; V gene: TRBV7-6; J gene: TRBJ1-6; CDR3 length: 16; D gene: NA
CDR3 DNA: TGTGCCAGCAGCCAGCTGGATGGAATGAACACTGAAGCTTTCTTT; CDR3 protein: CASSQLDGMNTEAFF; clone size: few; V gene: TRBV7-9; J gene: TRBJ1-1; CDR3 length: 15; D gene: NA
CDR3 DNA: TGCGCCAGCAGCCAAGATAATGGCATGCCTAATTCACCCCTCCACTTT; CDR3 protein: CASSQDNGMPNSPLHF; clone size: NA; V gene: TRBV4-1; J gene: TRBJ1-6; CDR3 length: 16; D gene: NA
CDR3 DNA: TGTGCCAGCAGTTACTCGAGCCCTAGACTTCTGTCCTACGAGCAGTACTTC; CDR3 protein: CASSYSSPRLLSYEQYF; clone size: many; V gene: TRBV6-6; J gene: TRBJ2-7; CDR3 length: 17; D gene: NA
CDR3 DNA: TGCAGCGTTGAAATGGGTCAAGACTACGAGCAGTACTTC; CDR3 protein: CSVEMGQDYEQYF; clone size: NA; V gene: TRBV29-1; J gene: TRBJ2-7; CDR3 length: 13; D gene: NA
CDR3 DNA: TGTGCCCTGGACAAGAAGAACACCGGGGAGCTGTTTTTT; CDR3 protein: CALDKKNTGELFF; clone size: many; V gene: TRBV6-1; J gene: TRBJ2-2; CDR3 length: 13; D gene: NA
CDR3 DNA: TGTGCCAGCAGCCAAGTTGAGGATTATAGCAATCAGCCCCAGCATTTT; CDR3 protein: CASSQVEDYSNQPQHF; clone size: few; V gene: TRBV4-2; J gene: TRBJ1-5; CDR3 length: 16; D gene: NA
CDR3 DNA: TGTGCCAGCAGCCCACAGGCGTCCGCGAACACCGGGGAGCTGTTTTTT; CDR3 protein: CASSPQASANTGELFF; clone size: few; V gene: TRBV5-4; J gene: TRBJ2-2; CDR3 length: 16; D gene: NA
CDR3 DNA: TGTGCCAGCAGTTCCCAGGGACAGGCGGAGTACTTC; CDR3 protein: CASSSQGQAEYF; clone size: NA; V gene: TRBV12-3/TRBV12-4; J gene: TRBJ2-5; CDR3 length: 12; D gene: TRBD1
CDR3 DNA: TGTGCCAGCAGTTACTCTGGACAGGTTGAACAGGAGACCCAGTACTTC; CDR3 protein: CASSYSGQVEQETQYF; clone size: NA; V gene: TRBV6-6; J gene: TRBJ2-5; CDR3 length: 16; D gene: TRBD1
CDR3 DNA: TGTGCCAGCAGCTTAGATCCGGGAGTAGCCAAAAACATTCAGTACTTC; CDR3 protein: CASSLDPGVAKNIQYF; clone size: many; V gene: TRBV7-2; J gene: TRBJ2-4; CDR3 length: 16; D gene: NA
CDR3 DNA: TGTGCCAGCAGTGATCACTTGGGAACAGTAAACACTGAAGCTTTCTTT; CDR3 protein: CASSDHLGTVNTEAFF; clone size: NA; V gene: TRBV25-1; J gene: TRBJ1-1; CDR3 length: 16; D gene: NA
CDR3 DNA: TGTGCCAGCAGCTCGGGGACAGGGAGAACCGGGGAGCTGTTTTTT; CDR3 protein: CASSSGTGRTGELFF; clone size: NA; V gene: TRBV7-9; J gene: TRBJ2-2; CDR3 length: 15; D gene: TRBD1
CDR3 DNA: TGTGCCAGCAGTTACTCGGGGGGTTCCCAAGAGACCCAGTACTTC; CDR3 protein: CASSYSGGSQETQYF; clone size: NA; V gene: TRBV6-6; J gene: TRBJ2-5; CDR3 length: 15; D gene: NA
CDR3 DNA: TGTGCCAGCAGTTTATCGTATCCTCAGGGGGGTGAAAAACTGTTTTTT; CDR3 protein: CASSLSYPQGGEKLFF; clone size: NA; V gene: TRBV27; J gene: TRBJ1-4; CDR3 length: 16; D gene: TRBD1
CDR3 DNA: TGTGCCAGCAGCCACGGACAGCATAGCAATCAGCCCCAGCATTTT; CDR3 protein: CASSHGQHSNQPQHF; clone size: many; V gene: TRBV6-1; J gene: TRBJ1-5; CDR3 length: 15; D gene: NA
CDR3 DNA: TGTGCCAGCAGCTTTGGAGTAAACATTCAGTACTTC; CDR3 protein: CASSFGVNIQYF; clone size: NA; V gene: TRBV7-9; J gene: TRBJ2-4; CDR3 length: 12; D gene: NA
CDR3 DNA: TGTGCCAGCGGACCGGGACGGCTCTCCTACGAGCAGTACTTC; CDR3 protein: CASGPGRLSYEQYF; clone size: NA; V gene: TRBV2; J gene: TRBJ2-7; CDR3 length: 14; D gene: NA
CDR3 DNA: TGTGCCAGCAGCTCCATCGGGACAGGGGCCTACGAGCAGTACTTC; CDR3 protein: CASSSIGTGAYEQYF; clone size: many; V gene: TRBV7-8; J gene: TRBJ2-7; CDR3 length: 15; D gene: TRBD1
CDR3 DNA: TGCAGTGCTCATACAGGGTCCTACAATGAGCAGTTCTTC; CDR3 protein: CSAHTGSYNEQFF; clone size: NA; V gene: TRBV20-1; J gene: TRBJ2-1; CDR3 length: 13; D gene: NA
CDR3 DNA: TGTGCCTGTAGGAACGGTTACAATGAGCAGTTCTTC; CDR3 protein: CACRNGYNEQFF; clone size: few; V gene: TRBV2; J gene: TRBJ2-1; CDR3 length: 12; D gene: NA
CDR3 DNA: TGTGCCAGCAGAGAAGGGGGGCCCTACGAGCAGTACTTC; CDR3 protein: CASREGGPYEQYF; clone size: NA; V gene: TRBV28; J gene: TRBJ2-7; CDR3 length: 13; D gene: NA
CDR3 DNA: TGTGCCAGCAGCTTCGGAAGAGATACGCAGTATTTT; CDR3 protein: CASSFGRDTQYF; clone size: few; V gene: TRBV7-6; J gene: TRBJ2-3; CDR3 length: 12; D gene: NA
CDR3 DNA: TGTGCCAGCAGCTTCATCGACAGGGGGGCAGATACGCAGTATTTT; CDR3 protein: CASSFIDRGADTQYF; clone size: many; V gene: TRBV5-6; J gene: TRBJ2-3; CDR3 length: 15; D gene: TRBD1
CDR3 DNA: TGCGCCAGCAGCCCCGTGATAGCGGGGGGACCACGGGGTATCAATGAGCAGTTCTTC; CDR3 protein: CASSPVIAGGPRGINEQFF; clone size: NA; V gene: TRBV5-1; J gene: TRBJ2-1; CDR3 length: 19; D gene: TRBD2
CDR3 DNA: TGTGCCAGCAGTTATGAGGGGAGTTATCAGCCCCAGCATTTT; CDR3 protein: CASSYEGSYQPQHF; clone size: few; V gene: TRBV6-2/TRBV6-3; J gene: TRBJ1-5; CDR3 length: 14; D gene: NA
CDR3 DNA: TGTGCCAGCAGCTTAACCATAAGAGCCTACAATGAGCAGTTCTTC; CDR3 protein: CASSLTIRAYNEQFF; clone size: once; V gene: TRBV7-9; J gene: TRBJ2-1; CDR3 length: 15; D gene: NA
CDR3 DNA: TGCGCCAGCACCCCACGAACGTTCGATGTTAACACTGAAGCTTTCTTT; CDR3 protein: CASTPRTFDVNTEAFF; clone size: few; V gene: TRBV4-1; J gene: TRBJ1-1; CDR3 length: 16; D gene: NA
CDR3 DNA: TGTGCCAGCAGGGGGGGCACCGGCAATGCAGATACGCAGTATTTT; CDR3 protein: CASRGGTGNADTQYF; clone size: NA; V gene: TRBV27; J gene: TRBJ2-3; CDR3 length: 15; D gene: NA
CDR3 DNA: TGCAGTGCTAGAGGAGACAGGGACCACAATGAGCAGTTCTTC; CDR3 protein: CSARGDRDHNEQFF; clone size: NA; V gene: TRBV20-1; J gene: TRBJ2-1; CDR3 length: 14; D gene: TRBD1
CDR3 DNA: TGTGCCAGCAGTTACCCCGGGACAGGGGGAGACACCGGGGAGCTGTTTTTT; CDR3 protein: CASSYPGTGGDTGELFF; clone size: NA; V gene: TRBV6-6; J gene: TRBJ2-2; CDR3 length: 17; D gene: TRBD1
CDR3 DNA: TGTGCCAGCAGCCCGGACTTGAATGAGCAGTTCTTC; CDR3 protein: CASSPDLNEQFF; clone size: many; V gene: TRBV11-2; J gene: TRBJ2-1; CDR3 length: 12; D gene: NA
CDR3 DNA: TGCGCCAGCAGCCAAGACAGGGTGCGGTCTTTCTTT; CDR3 protein: CASSQDRVRSFF; clone size: NA; V gene: TRBV4-1; J gene: TRBJ1-1; CDR3 length: 12; D gene: NA
CDR3 DNA: TGTGCCAGCAGCTTCGGGGGAGGGGAGACCCAGTACTTC; CDR3 protein: CASSFGGGETQYF; clone size: many; V gene: TRBV7-8; J gene: TRBJ2-5; CDR3 length: 13; D gene: TRBD2
CDR3 DNA: TGTGCCAGCAGTTTAGGCAGGGGAGAAAACACTGAAGCTTTCTTT; CDR3 protein: CASSLGRGENTEAFF; clone size: NA; V gene: TRBV12-3/TRBV12-4; J gene: TRBJ1-1; CDR3 length: 15; D gene: NA
CDR3 DNA: TGTGCCAGCAGTTACTCGGAGAATCAGCCCCAGCATTTT; CDR3 protein: CASSYSENQPQHF; clone size: many; V gene: TRBV6-2/TRBV6-3; J gene: TRBJ1-5; CDR3 length: 13; D gene: NA
CDR3 DNA: TGTGCCAGCAGCTTGGCTAGCGGGGGAACCGGAACCGGGGAGCTGTTTTTT; CDR3 protein: CASSLASGGTGTGELFF; clone size: once; V gene: TRBV5-6; J gene: TRBJ2-2; CDR3 length: 17; D gene: TRBD2
CDR3 DNA: TGTGCCAGCAGCCGAATTGAATTGGTCGGGGGGTCCTACGAGCAGTACTTC; CDR3 protein: CASSRIELVGGSYEQYF; clone size: few; V gene: TRBV7-9; J gene: TRBJ2-7; CDR3 length: 17; D gene: TRBD2
CDR3 DNA: TGCAGCGTATCTGAAGGAGGGACAGCTGATGGCTACACCTTC; CDR3 protein: CSVSEGGTADGYTF; clone size: NA; V gene: TRBV29-1; J gene: TRBJ1-2; CDR3 length: 14; D gene: TRBD1
CDR3 DNA: TGTGCCAGCAGCTCAAATTTGGCTGGGGCCAACGTCCTGACTTTC; CDR3 protein: CASSSNLAGANVLTF; clone size: NA; V gene: TRBV7-6; J gene: TRBJ2-6; CDR3 length: 15; D gene: NA
CDR3 DNA: TGCAGTGCATTGGACACATATAGCAATCAGCCCCAGCATTTT; CDR3 protein: CSALDTYSNQPQHF; clone size: NA; V gene: TRBV20-1; J gene: TRBJ1-5; CDR3 length: 14; D gene: NA
CDR3 DNA: TGTGCCAGCAGCTTAGCCGTACATCAGGGGAAGGAGCTGTTTTTT; CDR3 protein: CASSLAVHQGKELFF; clone size: few; V gene: TRBV7-6; J gene: TRBJ2-2; CDR3 length: 15; D gene: NA
CDR3 DNA: TGTGCCAGCAGTTTCGCAGGGGTGTACACCGGGGAGCTGTTTTTT; CDR3 protein: CASSFAGVYTGELFF; clone size: NA; V gene: TRBV7-9; J gene: TRBJ2-2; CDR3 length: 15; D gene: NA
CDR3 DNA: TGTGCCAGTACCACTGGGGGCTACGAGCAGTACTTC; CDR3 protein: CASTTGGYEQYF; clone size: many; V gene: TRBV28; J gene: TRBJ2-7; CDR3 length: 12; D gene: NA
CDR3 DNA: TGTGCCAGCAGTCTCTCCCCCTCTTTCGGTACTGAAGCTTTCTTT; CDR3 protein: CASSLSPSFGTEAFF; clone size: NA; V gene: TRBV27; J gene: TRBJ1-1; CDR3 length: 15; D gene: NA